A single sample gave rise to the 20 T cell receptor beta chains below, sequenced in a study of shared clonotypes between healthy human individuals. Profiling relied on immunoSEQ multiplex PCR, and the TCRdb table lists in-frame clones only, not all of them. The sample lists about 2.4 million clones; approximately 90% were seen once. Sequenced: naive CD4+ T cells sorted from blood. The subset was: CD45RA+ positively selected. All receptors come from a man between 18 and 29 years old in good health.

This sequence joins TRBV6-1 and TRBJ1-5; TRBD1 might be the D (5 bases). Germline V gene data show CDR1 as MNHNS and CDR2 as SASEGT. V dropped 5 bases and J dropped 0 bases, with 11 bases sitting between them. The CDR3 sequence is 15 residues long. CDR3 in amino acids: CASSIGGFSNQPQHF. The CDR3 region has the DNA TGTGCCAGCAGTATCGGGGGATTTAGCAATCAGCCCCAGCATTTT.

The V and J genes are TRBV7-9 and TRBJ1-5; D ambiguous. Germline values: CDR1 SEHNR, CDR2 FQNEAQ (reference sequence). The length of the CDR3 is 16 residues. V lost 0 bases and J lost 5, with 14 bases in between. CDR3 in amino acids: CASSLAQTGRDQPQHF. The CDR3 nucleotides are TGTGCCAGCAGCTTAGCGCAAACGGGTCGAGATCAGCCCCAGCATTTT. Variable domain in full (rest from reference TRBV7-9 and TRBJ1-5): DTGVSQNPRHKITKRGQNVTFRCDPISEHNRLYWYRQTLGQGPEFLTYFQNEAQLEKSRLLSDRFSAERPKGSFSTLEIQRTEQGDSAMYLCASSLAQTGRDQPQHFGDGTRLSIL.

The chain recombines TRBV18 with TRBJ2-3, with D hard to call. Looked up from germline, CDR1 is KGHSH and CDR2 is LQKENI. The CDR3 is 12 amino acids. V was cut by 3 bases and J by 4 bases, with 5 bases left in between. The DNA for the CDR3 is TGTGCCAGCTCACCGACCTCAGATACGCAGTATTTT. The encoded protein is CASSPTSDTQYF.

As to this clone: Other DNA sequences from this sample encode an identical CDR3 as well. The rearrangement uses TRBV6-1 and TRBJ2-7; 8 nucleotides match TRBD1. This CDR3 is 14 amino acids long. With V trimmed by 1 base and J by 5 bases, 4 bases remained unmatched. CDR1 and CDR2 from the germline V gene are MNHNS and SASEGT. As DNA, the CDR3 is TGTGCCAGCAGTGAAGGGCAGGGGGCCCACGAGCAGTACTTC. Protein sequence: CASSEGQGAHEQYF.

Comment on this clone: Different DNA sequences within this sample yield the same CDR3. This chain connects TRBV19 to TRBJ2-7; 8 bases line up with TRBD2. The length of the CDR3 is 13 residues. Looked up from germline, CDR1 is LNHDA and CDR2 is SQIVND (reference sequence). With V trimmed by 6 bases and J by 4 bases, 5 bases remained unmatched. CDR3 protein: CASSTSGPYEQYF. CDR3 nucleotide sequence: TGTGCCAGTAGCACTAGCGGACCGTACGAGCAGTACTTC.

The V and J genes are TRBV11-2 and TRBJ1-2; a weak D match, TRBD1 (5 bases). Trimming took 2 bases from V and 3 from J, leaving 10 bases between them. Germline CDR1 SGHAT, CDR2 FQNNGV. The CDR3 is 14 residues long. For the CDR3, the DNA is TGTGCCAGCAGCTTACAGGGTCCTTACTATGGCTACACCTTC. It yields the protein CASSLQGPYYGYTF.

This clone was seen just once. The chain recombines TRBV19 with TRBJ1-5; D is undetermined. The CDR3 length is 15 residues. V dropped 10 bases and J dropped 1 base, with 17 bases sitting between them. Germline V CDR1 and CDR2: LNHDA, SQIVND (reference sequence). CDR3 amino acids: CATASREISNQPQHF. CDR3 DNA: TGTGCCACCGCCTCCCGGGAAATAAGCAATCAGCCCCAGCATTTT.

The chain recombines TRBV27 with TRBJ1-1; D is uncertain. The CDR3 runs 11 residues. Germline V gene data show CDR1 as MNHEY and CDR2 as SMNVEV (reference sequence). Deletions cut 3 bases from V and 9 bases from J, with 8 bases between. This chain's CDR3 is CASSFGQKAFF. CDR3 nucleotides: TGTGCCAGCAGTTTTGGGCAGAAAGCTTTCTTT.

V usage is TRBV18 and J usage is TRBJ2-6; no definite D call. V was shortened by 4 bases and J by 0 bases, with 10 bases between the two germline ends. The CDR3 covers 16 residues. Germline CDR1 reads KGHSH; CDR2 reads LQKENI. The CDR3 loop is CASSQNLNSGANVLTF. The CDR3 DNA reads TGTGCCAGCTCACAAAATCTCAACTCTGGGGCCAACGTCCTGACTTTC.

This chain links TRBV5-1 with TRBJ1-2; no reliable D call. Looked up from germline, CDR1 is SGHRS and CDR2 is YFSETQ. The germline V and J ends were trimmed by 4 bases and 1 base, with 14 bases remaining between them. The CDR3 spans 15 residues. CDR3 loop: CASSPSPADNYGYTF. The CDR3 region has the DNA TGCGCCAGCAGCCCAAGCCCGGCAGATAACTATGGCTACACCTTC.

The chain employs TRBV2 and TRBJ2-1, with TRBD2 identical over 15 bases. This CDR3 is built from 15 residues. Germline V gene lookup returns CDR1 SNHLY and CDR2 FYNNEI. V was clipped by 4 bases and J by 12 bases; unmatched bases: 7. In nucleotides, the CDR3 is TGTGCCAGCAGTGGGACTAGCGGGAGGGCCCGGTGGCAGTTCTTC. Protein product: CASSGTSGRARWQFF.

The chain employs TRBV6-1 and TRBJ2-1; 7 bases agree with TRBD2. The CDR3 covers 13 residues. Germline assignment: CDR1 MNHNS and CDR2 SASEGT. The V segment lost 6 bases and the J segment 6 bases; nucleotides outside the gene matches: 5. CDR3 loop: CASRGLVGNEQFF. CDR3 coding DNA: TGTGCCAGCAGAGGACTAGTAGGCAATGAGCAGTTCTTC.

The chain is built from TRBV30 and TRBJ2-3; D not certain. CDR1 is GTSNPN and CDR2 is SVGIG in the germline V gene (reference sequence). There are 13 residues in the CDR3. The V end lost 3 bases, the J end lost 1 base, and 8 bases lay between the germline ends. The CDR3 coding sequence is TGTGCCTGGAGAGGTTCTGGCACAGATACGCAGTATTTT. Residues: CAWRGSGTDTQYF.

Remarks on this clone: The sample carries other DNA sequences with the same CDR3. The gene calls are TRBV10-3 and TRBJ1-5; TRBD1 agrees at 9 bases. The CDR3 has 14 residues. With 2 bases clipped from V and 4 bases from J, the junction kept 0 bases outside the gene matches. CDR1 is ENHRY, CDR2 SYGVKD, per germline. The CDR3 bases are TGTGCCATCAGTGAGGGGACAGGGAATCAGCCCCAGCATTTT. Amino acids: CAISEGTGNQPQHF.

The J gene is TRBJ2-7, the V gene TRBV2, with 8 bases identical to TRBD2. V was clipped by 7 bases and J by 1 base; unmatched bases: 6. Germline V lookup: CDR1 SNHLY, CDR2 FYNNEI. There are 14 residues in the CDR3. CDR3 bases: TGTGCCAGCAAGCGGGGGAGCCTTTCCTACGAGCAGTACTTC. Its protein is CASKRGSLSYEQYF. Using reference TRBV2 and TRBJ2-7 for the parts outside the CDR3, the full variable domain is EPEVTQTPSHQVTQMGQEVILRCVPISNHLYFYWYRQILGQKVEFLVSFYNNEISEKSEIFDDQFSVERPDGSNFTLKIRSTKLEDSAMYFCASKRGSLSYEQYFGPGTRLTVT.

V usage is TRBV6-5 and J usage is TRBJ1-6; possible D gene TRBD1, 6 bases. Trimming shortened V by 4 bases and J by 5 bases, and 15 bases separated the two germline ends. This CDR3 is 16 amino acids long. CDR1 and CDR2 from the germline V gene are MNHEY and SVGAGI. The CDR3 DNA is TGTGCCAGCAGTTCACAGGGCGGCGGAAATAATTCACCCCTCCACTTT. Translation: CASSSQGGGNNSPLHF.

About this clone: The sample holds other DNA sequences that translate to the same CDR3. V is TRBV7-2 and J is TRBJ2-5; D may be TRBD2 (5 bases). This CDR3 is 13 amino acids long. Germline V gene lookup returns CDR1 SGHTA and CDR2 FQGNSA. V was clipped by 0 bases and J by 5 bases, with 7 bases between them. The CDR3 DNA reads as TGTGCCAGCAGCTTAGCGCCGGGGGAGACCCAGTACTTC. The encoded protein is CASSLAPGETQYF.

J is TRBJ2-7 and V is TRBV18, with D unresolved. The CDR3 is 13 residues long. Trimming removed 4 bases at V and 3 bases at J, with 10 bases between. Germline V CDR1 and CDR2: KGHSH, LQKENI. The CDR3 DNA follows: TGTGCCAGCTCACTCATCAGAAACTACGAGCAGTACTTC. Its translation: CASSLIRNYEQYF.

About this clone itself: This same CDR3 is encoded by further DNA sequences in the sample. The V call is TRBV7-2, the J call TRBJ2-7; D is unresolved. V lost 2 bases, J lost 2 bases, and 10 bases lay in between. This CDR3 comprises 14 residues. Germline CDR1 is SGHTA and CDR2 is FQGNSA. As DNA, the CDR3 is TGTGCCAGCAGCTTATCCCCAGCCACCTACGAGCAGTACTTC. It specifies CASSLSPATYEQYF.

This rearrangement joins TRBV2 to TRBJ2-1; D remains ambiguous. V lost 7 bases and J lost 0, with 13 bases in between. The germline V gene encodes CDR1 SNHLY and CDR2 FYNNEI. This CDR3 region has 15 residues. CDR3 sequence reads: CASTRATSSYNEQFF. DNA for the CDR3: TGTGCCAGCACTCGCGCGACGAGCTCCTACAATGAGCAGTTCTTC.